These 15 T cell receptor beta chains originate from one sample sequenced in a study of naive and memory T cell subsets. Both TRBC1 and TRBC2 were covered by a beta constant-region primer of two equimolar oligonucleotides. TCRdb recomputed calls from the UMI-ligation and nested PCR reads with MiXCR, one row per CDR3 protein. The sample has around 31,000 distinct CDR3 sequences, over 8.5% seen once; the top ten hold approximately 15%. The specimen sequenced was effector memory CD4+ T cells from blood. Subset: effector memory, CD45RA- CD27-. Receptors were obtained from a human donor in good health.

This clonotype was counted between two and nine times. The CDR3 loop reads CATSDPGISGYNEQFF. CDR3 DNA: TGTGCCACCAGTGACCCCGGGATATCGGGCTACAATGAGCAGTTCTTC. The rearrangement links TRBV24-1 to TRBJ2-1; D is possibly TRBD2 (5 bases). CDR3 length equals 16 residues. Germline lookup yields CDR1 KGHDR and CDR2 SFDVKD. Deletions cut 4 bases from V and 3 bases from J, with 15 bases between.

This clonotype occurred a few times. This sequence joins TRBV4-3 and TRBJ2-3; 10 bases are a match to TRBD1. V gave up 8 bases and J gave up 2 bases; unmatched junction bases: 7. The CDR3 extends over 15 amino acids. From germline, CDR1 is LGHNA and CDR2 YSLEER. CDR3 sequence (DNA): TGCGCCAGCTCCCGACAGGGGGCTGTCACAGATACGCAGTATTTT. Its translation: CASSRQGAVTDTQYF.

The table lists this clonotype with many counts. The rearrangement uses TRBV27 and TRBJ2-6, with 8 bases matching TRBD1. Per germline, CDR1 MNHEY and CDR2 SMNVEV (reference sequence). The CDR3 length is 17 residues. Germline trimming cut 8 bases from V and 2 bases from J; bases unmatched to any gene: 11. The CDR3 here is CASHMTGVGTGANVLTF. Here the CDR3 DNA reads TGTGCCAGCCATATGACAGGGGTGGGTACTGGGGCCAACGTCCTGACTTTC.

V usage is TRBV7-9 and J usage is TRBJ2-1, with 9 bases fitting TRBD2. The J segment lost 7 bases and the V segment lost 4 bases, leaving 11 bases of the junction unmatched. This CDR3 comprises 16 residues. The germline V gene has CDR1 SEHNR and CDR2 FQNEAQ (reference sequence). CDR3 in amino acids: CASSSKGQRGVNEQFF. The CDR3 DNA reads as TGTGCCAGCAGCTCCAAAGGTCAGCGGGGGGTGAATGAGCAGTTCTTC.

There are many counts of this clonotype. The chain uses TRBV6-2 or TRBV6-3 and TRBJ2-5; D perhaps matches TRBD1 (6 bases). The CDR3 sequence is 13 residues long. The V gene lost 4 bases and the J gene lost 7 bases, with 13 bases spanning the gap. Germline V gives CDR1 MNHEY, CDR2 SVGEGT. The CDR3 DNA reads as TGTGCCAGCAGTTCCGGGACACCTACGACCCAGTACTTC. It yields the protein CASSSGTPTTQYF.

The table lists this clonotype with a few counts. This chain connects TRBV12-3 or TRBV12-4 to TRBJ2-6; D remains unclear. The CDR3 has 16 amino acids. V lost 9 bases and J lost 2, with 17 bases in between. The CDR3 region is CASRPVVGTGANVLTF. CDR3 bases: TGTGCCAGTAGGCCTGTGGTTGGGACTGGGGCCAACGTCCTGACTTTC.

This clonotype came up many times. CDR3 in DNA: TGTGCCAGCAGCTTCATAACGTCGGGACCCTACGAGCAGTACTTC. It encodes CASSFITSGPYEQYF. This chain connects TRBV7-9 to TRBJ2-7; D possibly uses TRBD1 or TRBD2 (5 bases each). There are 15 residues in the CDR3. Germline CDR1 SEHNR, CDR2 FQNEAQ (reference sequence). The V end was cut by 3 bases, the J end by 2 bases, with 14 bases between.

This clonotype was seen at least ten times. The chain combines TRBV7-9 with TRBJ1-6; TRBD1 agrees at 8 bases. The CDR3 spans 14 residues. The germline CDR1 and CDR2 sequences are SEHNR and FQNEAQ (reference sequence). Unmatched junction bases numbered 9, after V lost 5 bases and J lost 12 bases. CDR3 DNA: TGTGCCAGCAGCGCCCGACAGGGGATAGGACCCCTCCACTTT. Encoded protein: CASSARQGIGPLHF.

The V gene is TRBV5-4, the J gene TRBJ2-7, with D perhaps TRBD2 (5 bases). Trimming left V 3 bases short and J 9 bases short, with 22 bases between. The germline gives CDR1 SGHNT, CDR2 YYREEE (reference sequence). This CDR3 contains 15 residues. The CDR3 is CASSSYRDPNPGQYF. CDR3 nucleotide sequence: TGTGCCAGCAGCTCGTACCGGGATCCGAACCCGGGGCAGTACTTC.

The genes are TRBV5-6 and TRBJ2-5; perhaps TRBD2 as D (7 bases). The germline gives CDR1 SGHDT, CDR2 YYEEEE. V was trimmed by 0 bases and J by 4 bases, leaving 16 bases between them. CDR3 length equals 16 residues. CDR3 in DNA: TGTGCCAGCAGCTTGGAAATTCAGGGGAGGGTAGAGACCCAGTACTTC. Protein: CASSLEIQGRVETQYF.

At least ten counts were recorded for this clonotype. The rearrangement links TRBV12-3 or TRBV12-4 to TRBJ1-2; TRBD1 aligns across 7 bases. There are 14 residues in the CDR3. J was trimmed by 7 bases and V by 6 bases; bases with no gene match: 11. The CDR3 DNA reads TGTGCCAGCAGCTCTTACAGGGGAGTGAGTGGCTACACCTTC. Amino acid sequence: CASSSYRGVSGYTF.

The table lists this clonotype with a few counts. The V call is TRBV10-2, the J call TRBJ1-1; D not certain. The CDR3 runs to 12 residues. The germline V gene encodes CDR1 WSHSY and CDR2 SAAADI. The V gene lost 7 bases and the J gene lost 0 bases, with 6 bases spanning the gap. The CDR3 DNA follows: TGCGCCAGCAAGCGGTTGAACACTGAAGCTTTCTTT. Protein product: CASKRLNTEAFF.

This clonotype was detected many times. This chain uses TRBV18 with TRBJ2-1; tentatively, D is TRBD1 or TRBD2 (5 bases each). CDR1 is KGHSH, CDR2 LQKENI, per germline. V lost 0 bases, J lost 5 bases, and 17 bases lay in between. There are 17 residues in the CDR3. The CDR3 reads CASSPPGTLSPDNEQFF. The CDR3 DNA reads TGTGCCAGCTCACCACCTGGGACCCTGAGCCCGGACAATGAGCAGTTCTTC.

This chain joins TRBV12-3 or TRBV12-4 and TRBJ1-6, with TRBD1 matching over 8 bases. V lost 9 bases, J lost 7 bases, and 11 bases stayed unmatched. This CDR3 has 15 amino acids. The CDR3 reads CASIRGQANNSPLHF. DNA of the CDR3: TGTGCCAGTATCCGGGGACAGGCTAACAATTCACCCCTCCACTTT.

V and J are TRBV30 and TRBJ2-7; D gene unclear. V dropped 2 bases and J dropped 9 bases, with 11 bases sitting between them. CDR3 length equals 11 residues. Per germline, CDR1 GTSNPN and CDR2 SVGIG (reference sequence). The CDR3 DNA follows: TGTGCCTGGAGTAATTCCAGAGTGCAGTACTTC. It specifies CAWSNSRVQYF.